This TCR beta chain was obtained from a study of post-analysis software for immune sequencing data. Overall study results and limits: Samples from a shared batch, those prepared together, strongly co-clustered by F measure. With TRBV5-6, TRBV5-1 and TRBV20-1 included, 4 or 5 TRBV segments were more frequent in patients than in controls.

In the case of this clonotype: The antigen is unknown. The junction departs from germline at one end; a sequencing error may be responsible.

The CDR3 covers 16 residues. Prepared TCR beta cDNA libraries contained unique molecular identifiers. TCRdb called the PCR reads again in MiXCR, with one record for every CDR3 protein. The table shows some 690,000 distinct CDR3 sequences, with approximately 60% occurring only once. The receptor was derived from a girl aged 2 to 9 with multiple sclerosis. This chain joins TRBV12-3 or TRBV12-4 and TRBJ2-3; D perhaps matches TRBD2 (5 bases). Source material: blood. The CDR3 protein is CASSLARGSSTDAQYF. The DNA of the CDR3 is TGTGCCAGCAGTTTAGCGCGCGGCTCTAGCACAGATGCGCAGTATTTT.